This TCR beta chain emerged from a study of T cells after yellow fever vaccination. This CDR3 has 14 residues. The germline CDR1 and CDR2 sequences are MNHEY and SMNVEV (reference sequence). Trimming left V 5 bases short and J 0 bases short, with 9 bases between. Universal primer sites and UMIs were introduced during 5'RACE template-switching synthesis of TCR cDNA. One entry per CDR3 protein results from TCRdb running MiXCR on the 5' RACE reads. The sample lists under 550,000 distinct CDR3 sequences, roughly 22% occurring once. The specimen was PBMCs, collected 21 days after the first yellow fever vaccination. The TCR was taken from a man between 18 and 29 years old who received the YFV17D yellow fever vaccine. The gene calls are TRBV27 and TRBJ2-3; D gene ambiguous. The CDR3 DNA reads as TGTGCCAGCAGTCGACTTACTAGCACAGATACGCAGTATTTT. Its protein product is CASSRLTSTDTQYF.